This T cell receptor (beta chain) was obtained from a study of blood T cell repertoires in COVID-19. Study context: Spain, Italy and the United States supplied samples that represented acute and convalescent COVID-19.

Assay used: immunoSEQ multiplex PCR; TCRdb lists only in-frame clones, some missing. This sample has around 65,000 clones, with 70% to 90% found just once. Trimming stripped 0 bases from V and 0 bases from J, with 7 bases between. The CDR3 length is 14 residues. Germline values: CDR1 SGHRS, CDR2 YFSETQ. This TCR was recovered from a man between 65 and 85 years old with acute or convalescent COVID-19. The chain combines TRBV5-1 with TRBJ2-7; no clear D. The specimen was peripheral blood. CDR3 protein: CASSLGQDSYEQYF. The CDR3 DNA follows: TGCGCCAGCAGCTTGGGGCAGGACTCCTACGAGCAGTACTTC.